These 20 T cell receptor beta chains were all obtained from the same sample, sequenced in a study of OX40 agonist ivuxolimab in advanced cancers. The data were produced by immunoSEQ multiplex PCR, yet TCRdb's version contains in-frame clones alone and is incomplete. The sample consists of roughly 70,000 clones, roughly 85% of them appearing once. Here the sequenced sample was CD4+ or CD8+ T cells sorted from blood, taken in a trial of the OX40 agonist ivuxolimab. Receptors were obtained from an adult with an advanced solid tumor such as melanoma, head and neck, liver or kidney cancer.

V is TRBV19 and J is TRBJ2-3, with TRBD2 matching 9 bases. V gave up 4 bases and J gave up 6 bases; unmatched junction bases: 5. This CDR3 has 14 residues. Germline CDR1 and CDR2: LNHDA and SQIVND (reference sequence). CDR3 DNA: TGTGCCAGTAGTAGGGGACTAGCTGGGGATACGCAGTATTTT. Its protein is CASSRGLAGDTQYF.

This clone came up a few times. The chain recombines TRBV30 with TRBJ2-2; no definite D call. The V and J ends lost 4 bases and 9 bases respectively, with 12 bases between them. Per the germline V gene, CDR1 is GTSNPN and CDR2 is SVGIG (reference sequence). This CDR3 is 12 amino acids long. The CDR3 reads CAWTGAPRELFF. The DNA of the CDR3 is TGTGCCTGGACAGGAGCCCCCAGGGAGCTGTTTTTT.

The chain carries TRBV4-3 and TRBJ2-1, with a weak D call TRBD1 (5 bases). The V end was cut by 0 bases, the J end by 3 bases, with 18 bases between. Germline-derived CDR1 and CDR2 are LGHNA and YSLEER. The CDR3 runs to 18 residues. The CDR3 loop reads CASSQEGTVGANYNEQFF. The CDR3 DNA follows: TGCGCCAGCAGCCAAGAAGGAACGGTAGGGGCTAACTACAATGAGCAGTTCTTC.

The V call is TRBV7-3, the J call TRBJ1-1; a weak D match, TRBD1 (6 bases). Germline loops: CDR1 SGHTA, CDR2 FQGTGA. Trimming took 4 bases from V and 3 from J, leaving 12 bases between them. The CDR3 is 14 amino acids. CDR3 amino acids: CASSSGQIHTEAFF. The CDR3 bases are TGTGCCAGCAGCTCCGGACAGATCCACACTGAAGCTTTCTTT.

This clone has just one count. This chain connects TRBV5-1 to TRBJ1-1; tentatively, D is TRBD1 (6 bases). Germline lookup yields CDR1 SGHRS and CDR2 YFSETQ. The CDR3 loop spans 15 amino acids. V lost 3 bases and J lost 8, with 20 bases in between. In nucleotides, the CDR3 is TGCGCCAGCAGCTCTCAACCCGAACTTACAGGGGAAGCTTTCTTT. Translating gives CASSSQPELTGEAFF.

The chain links TRBV6-6 to TRBJ2-7, with TRBD2 as a possible D gene (5 bases). The ends were cut back, 0 bases at V and 6 bases at J, with 12 bases in the middle. Germline V gene sequence: CDR1 MNHNY, CDR2 SVGAGI (reference sequence). The CDR3 extends over 14 amino acids. CDR3 sequence reads: CASSYSKLDLEQYF. The CDR3 nucleotides read TGTGCCAGCAGTTACTCGAAACTAGACCTCGAGCAGTACTTC.

This clone was recorded once. The chain carries TRBV30 and TRBJ2-1, with TRBD2 identical over 9 bases. Germline-derived CDR1 and CDR2 are GTSNPN and SVGIG (reference sequence). The CDR3 has 17 residues. V dropped 2 bases and J dropped 4; count of bases not matched to a gene: 12. The DNA for the CDR3 is TGTGCCTGGAGTCTTAGCGGGAGCCACGCCCCTTACAATGAGCAGTTCTTC. Protein product: CAWSLSGSHAPYNEQFF. Full variable domain (rest looked up from reference TRBV30 and TRBJ2-1): SQTIHQWPATLVQPVGSPLSLECTVEGTSNPNLYWYRQAAGRGLQLLFYSVGIGQISSEVPQNLSASRPQDRQFILSSKKLLLSDSGFYLCAWSLSGSHAPYNEQFFGPGTRLTVL.

The chain uses TRBV19 and TRBJ2-2, with TRBD1 identical over 8 bases. This CDR3 is 16 amino acids long. From germline, CDR1 is LNHDA and CDR2 SQIVND (reference sequence). J lost 5 bases, V lost 4 bases, and 9 bases had no gene match. For the CDR3, the DNA is TGTGCCAGTAGTACCCGGACAGGGATTGAGACCGGGGAGCTGTTTTTT. This codes for CASSTRTGIETGELFF.

V gene TRBV30 combines with J gene TRBJ2-1; 8 bases map to TRBD2. This CDR3 has 19 residues. Per germline, CDR1 GTSNPN and CDR2 SVGIG (reference sequence). V trimming: 3 bases; J trimming: 4 bases; junction bases outside the gene matches: 20. The CDR3 sequence is CAWRGGSETSGRSYNEQFF. The CDR3 nucleotides are TGTGCCTGGAGGGGGGGCAGCGAAACAAGCGGGAGATCGTACAATGAGCAGTTCTTC.

This chain uses TRBV28 with TRBJ2-7; possible D gene TRBD1, 6 bases. Germline-derived CDR1 and CDR2 are MDHEN and SYDVKM. The CDR3 loop spans 14 amino acids. V was shortened by 7 bases and J by 2 bases, with 15 bases between the two germline ends. The DNA of the CDR3 is TGTGCCAGCATCAGGGGAAGCACACCCTACGAGCAGTACTTC. It specifies CASIRGSTPYEQYF. Together with reference TRBV28 and TRBJ2-7, the CDR3 gives the full variable domain: DVKVTQSSRYLVKRTGEKVFLECVQDMDHENMFWYRQDPGLGLRLIYFSYDVKMKEKGDIPEGYSVSREKKERFSLILESASTNQTSMYLCASIRGSTPYEQYFGPGTRLTVT.

The chain recombines TRBV4-3 with TRBJ1-2; 7 bases fit TRBD1. The CDR3 runs 14 residues. Germline loops: CDR1 LGHNA, CDR2 YSLEER. The V segment lost 5 bases and the J segment 8 bases; nucleotides outside the gene matches: 11. This chain's CDR3 is CASSTDRARRGYTF. CDR3 coding DNA: TGCGCCAGCAGCACCGACAGGGCTCGACGAGGCTACACCTTC.

The chain has TRBV9 and TRBJ2-6, with D uncertain. V dropped 0 bases and J dropped 2 bases, with 6 bases sitting between them. Germline-derived CDR1 and CDR2 are SGDLS and YYNGEE. The CDR3 spans 15 residues. The CDR3 DNA is TGTGCCAGCAGCGTAGGGCCTACTGGGGCCAACGTCCTGACTTTC. Translation: CASSVGPTGANVLTF.

V usage is TRBV14 and J usage is TRBJ2-7; TRBD2 is a possible D gene (6 bases). Germline V gene lookup returns CDR1 SGHDN and CDR2 FVKESK. This CDR3 spans 14 amino acids. V lost 4 bases and J lost 6, with 16 bases in between. DNA of the CDR3: TGTGCCAGCAGCCCGACGGGGGTGATATCCGAGCAGTACTTC. Encoded protein: CASSPTGVISEQYF. Supplemented by reference TRBV14 and TRBJ2-7, the full variable domain reads EAGVTQFPSHSVIEKGQTVTLRCDPISGHDNLYWYRRVMGKEIKFLLHFVKESKQDESGMPNNRFLAERTGGTYSTLKVQPAELEDSGVYFCASSPTGVISEQYFGPGTRLTVT.

V usage is TRBV7-2 and J usage is TRBJ2-5; 8 bases are a match to TRBD2. Germline V gene sequence: CDR1 SGHTA, CDR2 FQGNSA. With 5 bases clipped from V and 6 bases from J, the junction kept 14 bases outside the gene matches. The CDR3 is 16 residues long. The DNA for the CDR3 is TGTGCCAGCAGCCGGCGGACTAGCCTAAATGGAAAGACCCAGTACTTC. It specifies CASSRRTSLNGKTQYF.

This sequence joins TRBV11-1 and TRBJ2-3; D may be TRBD1 (5 bases). The germline V gene has CDR1 SGHAT and CDR2 FQDESV (reference sequence). V lost 5 bases and J 6 bases, leaving 9 bases between the germline ends. CDR3 length: 12 amino acids. CDR3 sequence: CASSKRQDTQYF. CDR3 DNA sequence: TGTGCCAGCAGCAAAAGACAGGATACGCAGTATTTT.

J is TRBJ2-3 and V is TRBV6-6; D could derive from TRBD1 or TRBD2 (5 bases each). This CDR3 spans 15 amino acids. Trimming pared 4 bases from V and 0 bases from J, leaving 11 bases between. CDR1 is MNHNY, CDR2 SVGAGI, per germline (reference sequence). The CDR3 spells CASSSPGRSTDTQYF. The CDR3 DNA sequence: TGTGCCAGCAGTTCCCCGGGACGGAGCACAGATACGCAGTATTTT.

This sequence joins TRBV7-3 and TRBJ1-3; 10 positions match TRBD1. With 1 base clipped from V and 4 bases from J, the junction kept 1 base outside the gene matches. Germline lookup yields CDR1 SGHTA and CDR2 FQGTGA. The CDR3 totals 15 residues. The CDR3 spells CASSLRTGGGNTIYF. The CDR3 DNA reads as TGTGCCAGCAGCTTAAGGACAGGGGGAGGAAACACCATATATTTT.

The chain couples TRBV10-3 to TRBJ1-1, with D perhaps TRBD1 (5 bases). Trimming removed 6 bases from V and 4 bases from J, with 15 bases in between. The CDR3 spans 14 residues. Germline CDR1 ENHRY, CDR2 SYGVKD. The CDR3 DNA follows: TGTGCCATCAGGCGGGACGCTGAAGGCACTGAAGCTTTCTTT. Translating gives CAIRRDAEGTEAFF.

This clone was picked up many times. The rearrangement joins TRBV4-3 to TRBJ2-1; D uncertain. There are 15 residues in the CDR3. The germline V gene has CDR1 LGHNA and CDR2 YSLEER. Trimming left V 2 bases short and J 2 bases short, with 10 bases between. CDR3 coding DNA: TGCGCCAGCAGCCAAACAGTCAGGACCTACAATGAGCAGTTCTTC. It yields the protein CASSQTVRTYNEQFF.

The chain combines TRBV6-1 with TRBJ1-5; TRBD1 matches 7 bases. The length of the CDR3 is 13 residues. J gave up 7 bases and V 4 bases, and 4 bases lay outside the gene matches. Germline V gene sequence: CDR1 MNHNS, CDR2 SASEGT. CDR3 nucleotides: TGTGCCAGCAGTGCGACAGGGAGACAGCCCCAGCATTTT. Its protein product is CASSATGRQPQHF.